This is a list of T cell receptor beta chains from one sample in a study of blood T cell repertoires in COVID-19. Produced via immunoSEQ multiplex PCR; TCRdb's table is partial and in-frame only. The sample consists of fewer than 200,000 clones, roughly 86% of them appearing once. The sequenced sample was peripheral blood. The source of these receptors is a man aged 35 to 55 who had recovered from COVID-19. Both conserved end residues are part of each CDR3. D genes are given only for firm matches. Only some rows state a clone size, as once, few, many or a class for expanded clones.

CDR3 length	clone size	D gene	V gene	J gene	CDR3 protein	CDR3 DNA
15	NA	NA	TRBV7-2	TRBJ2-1	CASSLGAGQGYEQFF	TGTGCCAGCAGCTTAGGTGCAGGGCAGGGGTATGAGCAGTTCTTC
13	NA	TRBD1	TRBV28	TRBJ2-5	CACLGQGSETQYF	TGTGCCTGCTTGGGACAGGGTAGCGAGACCCAGTACTTC
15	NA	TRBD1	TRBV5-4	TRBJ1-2	CASSLDGTGLYGYTF	TGTGCCAGCAGCTTGGACGGGACAGGGCTGTATGGCTACACCTTC
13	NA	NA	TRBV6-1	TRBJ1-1	CASSDREWTEAFF	TGTGCCAGCAGTGACAGGGAATGGACTGAAGCTTTCTTT
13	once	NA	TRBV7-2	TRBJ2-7	CASSLVGGYEQYF	TGTGCCAGCAGCTTAGTAGGGGGCTACGAGCAGTACTTC
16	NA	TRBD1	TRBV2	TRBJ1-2	CASSEALRDRGGGYTF	TGTGCCAGCAGTGAAGCGCTTCGGGACAGGGGCGGCGGCTACACCTTC
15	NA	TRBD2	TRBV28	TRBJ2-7	CASSFVAGTGLEQYF	TGTGCCAGCAGTTTTGTAGCGGGAACGGGCCTCGAGCAGTACTTC
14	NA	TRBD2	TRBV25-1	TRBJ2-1	CASSRGSRYNEQFF	TGTGCCAGCAGCCGCGGGAGTAGGTACAATGAGCAGTTCTTC
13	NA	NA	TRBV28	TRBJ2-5	CASSPTYQETQYF	TGTGCCAGCAGCCCGACATACCAAGAGACCCAGTACTTC
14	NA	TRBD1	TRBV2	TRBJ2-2	CASRGTANTGELFF	TGTGCCAGCAGGGGGACAGCGAACACCGGGGAGCTGTTTTTT
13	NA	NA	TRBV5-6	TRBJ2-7	CASSIRSGYEQYF	TGTGCCAGCAGCATACGGTCAGGCTACGAGCAGTACTTC
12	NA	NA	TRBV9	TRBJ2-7	CASSGTGGEQYF	TGTGCCAGCAGCGGAACTGGCGGGGAGCAGTACTTC
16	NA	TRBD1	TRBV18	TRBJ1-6	CASSLSTGGNNSPLHF	TGTGCCAGCTCACTTTCGACAGGGGGAAACAATTCACCCCTCCACTTT
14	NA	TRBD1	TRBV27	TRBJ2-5	CASKSAGGSKTQYF	TGTGCCAGCAAATCGGCAGGGGGTTCGAAGACCCAGTACTTC
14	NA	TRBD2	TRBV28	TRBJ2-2	CATWTSGRAWELFF	TGTGCCACCTGGACTAGCGGGAGGGCCTGGGAGCTGTTTTTT
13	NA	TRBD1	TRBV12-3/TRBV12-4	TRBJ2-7	CASSSDRVLQQYF	TGTGCCAGCAGTTCTGACAGGGTTTTACAGCAGTACTTC
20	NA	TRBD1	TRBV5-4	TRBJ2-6	CASSPDRGRRGISGANVLTF	TGTGCCAGCAGCCCGGACAGGGGACGGCGGGGCATCTCTGGGGCCAACGTCCTGACTTTC
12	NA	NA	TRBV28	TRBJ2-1	CASSPQAGEQFF	TGTGCCAGCAGCCCACAGGCGGGAGAGCAGTTCTTC
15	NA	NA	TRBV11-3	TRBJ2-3	CASSSLSGYTDTQYF	TGTGCCAGCAGCTCCCTAAGCGGCTACACAGATACGCAGTATTTT
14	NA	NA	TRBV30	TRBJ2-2	CAWKRTTNTGELFF	TGTGCCTGGAAGCGGACTACTAACACCGGGGAGCTGTTTTTT
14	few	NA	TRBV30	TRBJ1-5	CAWSLGMSNQPQHF	TGTGCCTGGAGCCTCGGGATGAGCAATCAGCCCCAGCATTTT
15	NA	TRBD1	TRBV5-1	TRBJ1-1	CASSLEGAENTEAFF	TGCGCCAGCAGCTTGGAGGGGGCGGAGAACACTGAAGCTTTCTTT
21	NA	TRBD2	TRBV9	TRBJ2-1	CASSVDHGGVAGHNSYNEQFF	TGTGCCAGCAGCGTAGATCACGGGGGCGTAGCGGGACACAACTCCTACAATGAGCAGTTCTTC